The rows below give T cell receptor beta chains drawn from one sample of a study of response to subunit inactivated influenza vaccine. MiXCR, applied by TCRdb to the RT-PCR reads, yields one record per CDR3 protein. The sample comprises roughly 500,000 distinct CDR3 sequences, 16% of which are singletons, and approximately 3% rests with the top ten. Sequencing was performed on CD4+ T cells sorted from PBMCs, taken around 25 months after vaccination. The receptors stem from a man aged 50-75 years who received an inactivated influenza vaccine. Both conserved end residues are part of each CDR3.

V: TRBV27
J: TRBJ1-3
CDR3: CAHLGEMAGNTIYF

V: TRBV20-1
J: TRBJ2-3
CDR3: CSARDSGGLSTDTQYF

V: TRBV5-1
J: TRBJ2-7
CDR3: CASGFGTGYGEQYF

V: TRBV7-8
J: TRBJ1-1
CDR3: CATTLGLDTEAFF

V: TRBV12-3/TRBV12-4
J: TRBJ1-6
CDR3: CASRGGQGSNSPLHF

V: TRBV3-1
J: TRBJ2-3
CDR3: CASSKGPSSTDTQYF

V: TRBV7-2
J: TRBJ2-1
CDR3: CASSLALADNEQFF

V: TRBV4-1
J: TRBJ2-3
CDR3: CASSRGQGTKSTDTQYF

V: TRBV5-1
J: TRBJ2-7
CDR3: CASSSQQGRTPFRGNEQYF

V: TRBV5-1
J: TRBJ2-5
CDR3: CASSLPGQGAQETQYF

V: TRBV3-1
J: TRBJ1-5
CDR3: CATSQGSGASNQPQHF

V: TRBV28
J: TRBJ2-5
CDR3: CASSTTRQTQYF

V: TRBV2
J: TRBJ2-2
CDR3: CASSEAGVSTGELFF

V: TRBV6-2/TRBV6-3
J: TRBJ1-1
CDR3: CASSYSNFEAFF

V: TRBV11-2
J: TRBJ2-3
CDR3: CASTRLAGDTQYF

V: TRBV6-2/TRBV6-3
J: TRBJ2-1
CDR3: CASSYPPGFLAGAGYNEQFF

V: TRBV3-1
J: TRBJ2-6
CDR3: CASSQDRQGNGPGANVLTF

V: TRBV6-1
J: TRBJ2-1
CDR3: CASSALGTSGNNEQFF

V: TRBV3-1
J: TRBJ2-7
CDR3: CASSQDSASGRAKLNEQYF

V: TRBV29-1
J: TRBJ2-4
CDR3: CSVEAGAKNIQYF

V: TRBV5-1
J: TRBJ2-3
CDR3: CASSLNGGADTQYF

V: TRBV6-5
J: TRBJ2-5
CDR3: CASSSTIRETQYF

V: TRBV4-1
J: TRBJ2-7
CDR3: CASSQLGTSYEQYF

V: TRBV5-1
J: TRBJ2-7
CDR3: CASSLGTSVAYEQYF

V: TRBV7-2
J: TRBJ1-2
CDR3: CASSFTGLDYGYTF

V: TRBV5-6
J: TRBJ2-2
CDR3: CASSFATGELFF

V: TRBV6-2/TRBV6-3
J: TRBJ2-2
CDR3: CASRMGAGELFF

V: TRBV7-2
J: TRBJ2-4
CDR3: CASSLAVRGGNIQYF

V: TRBV2
J: TRBJ2-7
CDR3: CAGKGETYEQYF

V: TRBV3-1
J: TRBJ2-5
CDR3: CASSQGASGGPQETQYF

V: TRBV3-1
J: TRBJ1-5
CDR3: CASSRTTGPQHF

V: TRBV6-5
J: TRBJ2-3
CDR3: CASSSRTGPDTQYF

V: TRBV4-3
J: TRBJ1-3
CDR3: CASSQGGFSGNTIYF

V: TRBV5-1
J: TRBJ2-2
CDR3: CASTVAGGTGELFF

V: TRBV10-3
J: TRBJ2-3
CDR3: CAISERGGSDTQYF

V: TRBV12-3/TRBV12-4
J: TRBJ1-3
CDR3: CASSPLMRNTIYF

V: TRBV20-1
J: TRBJ1-5
CDR3: CSPAKLLGNQPQHF

V: TRBV9
J: TRBJ2-2
CDR3: CASSVGVVNTGELFF

V: TRBV5-1
J: TRBJ2-2
CDR3: CASTIGLAGGGELFF

V: TRBV20-1
J: TRBJ2-1
CDR3: CSAWTTGAGQFF

V: TRBV5-1
J: TRBJ2-7
CDR3: CASSLGQKTYEQYF

V: TRBV4-3
J: TRBJ2-2
CDR3: CASSQESTVNFGELFF

V: TRBV20-1
J: TRBJ1-5
CDR3: CSAPGTAQPQHF

V: TRBV28
J: TRBJ1-6
CDR3: CASSRFGFRGNSPLHF

V: TRBV1
J: TRBJ2-5
CDR3: CTSSQKVWGLQETQYF

V: TRBV4-2
J: TRBJ2-6
CDR3: CASAKTRDSGANVLTF

V: TRBV5-1
J: TRBJ2-3
CDR3: CASSLDGGRAPTDTQYF

V: TRBV7-2
J: TRBJ2-1
CDR3: CASSLHQGAPRNEQFF

V: TRBV20-1
J: TRBJ2-3
CDR3: CSARAQRGGTDTQYF

V: TRBV5-1
J: TRBJ1-1
CDR3: CASSSRDSMNTEAFF

V: TRBV5-1
J: TRBJ2-5
CDR3: CASRSGTLQETQYF

V: TRBV2
J: TRBJ2-5
CDR3: CASSHEGNQETQYF

V: TRBV20-1
J: TRBJ1-5
CDR3: CSARVGRIGTSNQPQHF

V: TRBV11-3
J: TRBJ2-1
CDR3: CASSSPLAEGDNEQFF

V: TRBV25-1
J: TRBJ2-7
CDR3: CASAIFGEQYF